This is a list of T cell receptor beta chains from one sample in a study of T cells in Graves' hyperthyroidism and ophthalmopathy. TCRdb reanalysed the multiplex PCR reads using MiXCR and keeps one entry per CDR3 protein. The data show some 740,000 distinct CDR3 sequences, about 14% seen once. The sequencing sample was made of blood. The receptors come from a woman in her late teens or twenties with Graves' hyperthyroidism. The CDR3 runs from the conserved cysteine through the conserved F or W. The order of the fields is D gene, V gene, clone size, J gene, CDR3 DNA, CDR3 protein. A D gene is named only where the DNA matches it firmly. Clone size is given for some rows only: seen once, a few or many times, or a class if the clone is expanded.

>TRBD1|TRBV6-1|-|TRBJ2-7
TGTGCCAGCAGTGCGCCGGGACAGGGGGCAGTCGAGCAGTACTTC
CASSAPGQGAVEQYF
>-|TRBV3-1|many|TRBJ2-4
TGTGCCAGCAGCCAAGACGTCTTCTACTCAGCCAAAAACATTCAGTACTTC
CASSQDVFYSAKNIQYF
>-|TRBV6-5|-|TRBJ2-7
TGTGCCAGCAGTTACTCGGGCGGGCCCTCCTACGAGCAGTACTTC
CASSYSGGPSYEQYF
>-|TRBV18|-|TRBJ2-1
TGTGCCAGCTCACCACCGGAGTTTGTGGTGTCCTACAATGAGCAGTTCTTC
CASSPPEFVVSYNEQFF
>TRBD1|TRBV20-1|few|TRBJ2-7
TGCAGTGCTAGAGTCCCAGGGGGCTACGAGCAGTACTTC
CSARVPGGYEQYF
>TRBD1|TRBV7-8|many|TRBJ1-2
TGTGCCAGCAGCTCCCCGAAGGGGGCTAGTGGCTACACCTTC
CASSSPKGASGYTF
>-|TRBV13|many|TRBJ2-1
TGTGCCAGCAGCCCCGAGCAGGGCTCCTACAATGAGCAGTTCTTC
CASSPEQGSYNEQFF
>-|TRBV9|-|TRBJ1-3
TGTGCCAGCAGCGAGGACGGAAGCTCTGGAAACACCATATATTTT
CASSEDGSSGNTIYF
>TRBD1|TRBV28|many|TRBJ2-7
TGTGCCAGCAGGGGGGGACAGGGGAACCACGAGCAGTACTTC
CASRGGQGNHEQYF
>TRBD2|TRBV11-1|many|TRBJ2-3
TGTGCCAGCTCAAGGACTAGCGGGATCCTTCACGCGCAGTATTTT
CASSRTSGILHAQYF
>-|TRBV7-6|many|TRBJ2-1
TGTGCCAGCAGCTTAATAGCGGAGGGGTCCTACAATGAGCAGTTCTTC
CASSLIAEGSYNEQFF
>-|TRBV20-1|few|TRBJ2-7
TGCAGTGCCCCAGGGAGTACCTACGAGCAGTACTTC
CSAPGSTYEQYF
>-|TRBV10-2|-|TRBJ1-2
TGCGCCAGCAGTGAGTCCAGCGACGTCTATGGCTACACCTTC
CASSESSDVYGYTF
>-|TRBV30|many|TRBJ2-7
TGTGCCGCCGCCGGGACGGAAACCTACGAGCAGTACTTC
CAAAGTETYEQYF
>TRBD1|TRBV24-1|few|TRBJ2-5
TGTGCCACCAGTGAGCCTGGACAGGGCAAAGAGACCCAGTACTTC
CATSEPGQGKETQYF
>TRBD2|TRBV15|-|TRBJ2-7
TGTGCCACCAGCAGAGATCAGGGACTAGCGTGGGAGCAGTACTTC
CATSRDQGLAWEQYF
>TRBD2|TRBV7-8|many|TRBJ2-1
TGTGCCAGCAGCCTAGGCTACAAGCGGGAGAGGGCCTACAATGAGCAGTTCTTC
CASSLGYKRERAYNEQFF
>TRBD1|TRBV28|many|TRBJ2-1
TGTGCCAGCAGAAATATCGGGACAGCCTACAATGAGCAGTTCTTC
CASRNIGTAYNEQFF
>-|TRBV7-2|few|TRBJ1-1
TGTGCCAGCAGCTCAAGACCCGGGGGAGCTGAAGCTTTCTTT
CASSSRPGGAEAFF
>TRBD2|TRBV6-1|-|TRBJ2-1
TGTGCCAGCAGTCCCCCCTCCTTAGCGGGAGGGCCCAATGAGCAGTTCTTC
CASSPPSLAGGPNEQFF
>TRBD2|TRBV7-9|many|TRBJ2-3
TGTGCCAGCAGCCTAGCGGGATCTAGCACAGATACGCAGTATTTT
CASSLAGSSTDTQYF
>-|TRBV20-1|many|TRBJ1-3
TGCAGTGCTAGACCCTCATTTAGGGGGGCAGACACCATATATTTT
CSARPSFRGADTIYF
>-|TRBV6-1|-|TRBJ2-3
TGTGCCAGCAGTCCAGGACGGGGAGACACAGATACGCAGTATTTT
CASSPGRGDTDTQYF
>TRBD2|TRBV20-1|many|TRBJ2-5
TGCAGTGCTACCCCTCCGCTCATCATCTCGGGAGGGTGGCAAGAGACCCAGTACTTC
CSATPPLIISGGWQETQYF
>-|TRBV20-1|many|TRBJ2-3
TGCAGTGCTCGGGATCAGCGGCACACAGATACGCAGTATTTT
CSARDQRHTDTQYF
>TRBD1|TRBV13|few|TRBJ2-4
TGTGCCAGCAGCTTCCATTCCCGACAGGGGGCAATCCTGACCGGGGACATTCAGTACTTC
CASSFHSRQGAILTGDIQYF
>-|TRBV6-1|-|TRBJ1-1
TGTGCCAGCAGAGTAGACAATGAAGCTTTCTTT
CASRVDNEAFF
>-|TRBV28|many|TRBJ2-3
TGTGCCAGCAGTTTAGCCAGTTCCACAGATACGCAGTATTTT
CASSLASSTDTQYF
>-|TRBV2|many|TRBJ2-1
TGTGCCAGCTCGTTCCGTGGGCGAAGCTCCTACAATGAGCAGTTCTTC
CASSFRGRSSYNEQFF
>-|TRBV30|-|TRBJ2-7
TGTGCCTGGACAGCGGGCCGGGTTGGGGAGCAGTACTTC
CAWTAGRVGEQYF
>TRBD1|TRBV4-1|many|TRBJ2-5
TGCGCCAGCAGCCAAGTAGGCAGGGGGAGAGAGACCCAGTACTTC
CASSQVGRGRETQYF
>-|TRBV15|-|TRBJ1-1
TGTGCCACCAGCAGAGAGAGGGGCAGGGTGGGCACTGAAGCTTTCTTT
CATSRERGRVGTEAFF
>-|TRBV6-1|few|TRBJ2-7
TGTGCCAGCAGGAAAGGGGACTACGAGCAGTACTTC
CASRKGDYEQYF
>-|TRBV20-1|many|TRBJ2-7
TGCAGTGCTAGTGAGGGGAACCTTATCTACGAGCAGTACTTC
CSASEGNLIYEQYF
>TRBD2|TRBV6-1|-|TRBJ2-2
TGTGCCAGCAGCCCTTCGACTAGCGGGAGAATCGGGGAGCTGTTTTTT
CASSPSTSGRIGELFF
>-|TRBV28|few|TRBJ1-5
TGTGCCAGCAGTTTAGCGGGGGGTCGGAGGCAGCCCCAGCATTTT
CASSLAGGRRQPQHF
>TRBD1|TRBV6-5|-|TRBJ2-5
TGTGCCAGCAGTTTACAGGGGTCTGAAAAGACCCAGTACTTC
CASSLQGSEKTQYF
>-|TRBV6-2/TRBV6-3|few|TRBJ2-7
TGTGCCAGCAGCCGACGACCGGACCACGAGCAGTACTTC
CASSRRPDHEQYF
>-|TRBV2|-|TRBJ2-7
TGTGCCAGCAGTGACAATTTGCGGGTTACAGACTACGAGCAGTACTTC
CASSDNLRVTDYEQYF
>TRBD1|TRBV10-3|many|TRBJ1-5
TGTGCCATCAGTGAAGGGGGACAGGGTGTACAGCCCCAGCATTTT
CAISEGGQGVQPQHF
>-|TRBV5-1|many|TRBJ2-7
TGCGCCAGCAGCTCGCCGAACAGCGCCGAGCAGTACTTC
CASSSPNSAEQYF
>-|TRBV29-1|few|TRBJ2-7
TGCAGCGTTGTGGGGGAATACGAGCAGTACTTC
CSVVGEYEQYF
>-|TRBV6-2/TRBV6-3|-|TRBJ2-3
TGTGCCAGCAGTTACCCATACAGGGATTTGGATACGCAGTATTTT
CASSYPYRDLDTQYF
>-|TRBV6-1|once|TRBJ2-1
TGTGCCAGCAGTGTACAGGGTACCTACAATGAGCAGTTCTTC
CASSVQGTYNEQFF
>-|TRBV2|many|TRBJ2-1
TGTGCCAGCAGTGGGTTTGGCGGGGACTACAATGAGCAGTTCTTC
CASSGFGGDYNEQFF
>-|TRBV11-2|many|TRBJ2-1
TGTGCCAGCAGCTTAGTTGGGGGACTCTACAATGAGCAGTTCTTC
CASSLVGGLYNEQFF
>-|TRBV28|many|TRBJ2-1
TGTGCCAGCAATCAGGGGGGGGCTAGCAATGAGCAGTTCTTC
CASNQGGASNEQFF
>-|TRBV11-2|many|TRBJ2-7
TGTGCCAGCAGCTTACGACAGGTCAGCTCCTACGAGCAGTACTTC
CASSLRQVSSYEQYF